The rows below give T cell receptor beta chains drawn from one sample of a study of blood T cell repertoires in COVID-19. Repertoires were generated with immunoSEQ multiplex PCR, while TCRdb's copy carries only in-frame clones and drops some. The table has approximately 140,000 clones, roughly 90% seen once; the top ten hold 1.2%. The sample taken for sequencing was PBMCs or T cells enriched from blood (not recorded which). The receptor set was obtained from a woman in her twenties or thirties with acute COVID-19. CDR3s include the opening cysteine and the closing phenylalanine or tryptophan. A D gene is named only where the DNA matches it firmly. Part of the rows lack a size; the others show once, few, many or a class for expanded clones.

j_gene	v_gene	d_gene	abundance	CDR3aa	CDR3nt
TRBJ1-2	TRBV28	TRBD1	NA	CASSSGTGESYGYTF	TGTGCCAGCAGTTCTGGGACAGGGGAAAGCTATGGCTACACCTTC
TRBJ2-3	TRBV2	NA	NA	CASSGQGRGTDTQYF	TGTGCCAGCAGTGGGCAGGGTAGGGGCACAGATACGCAGTATTTT
TRBJ1-2	TRBV27	TRBD1	NA	CASSVQGTYGYTF	TGTGCCAGCAGCGTACAGGGGACCTATGGCTACACCTTC
TRBJ1-2	TRBV7-9	TRBD1	NA	CASSSPGQGEYTF	TGTGCCAGCAGTTCGCCGGGACAGGGGGAATACACCTTC
TRBJ2-7	TRBV6-2/TRBV6-3	NA	NA	CASSQLGAPYEQYF	TGTGCCAGCAGCCAGCTTGGAGCCCCCTACGAGCAGTACTTC
TRBJ1-2	TRBV4-3	NA	NA	CASSLQVGAEEGYTF	TGCGCCAGCAGCCTACAGGTTGGCGCCGAGGAGGGCTACACCTTC
TRBJ1-6	TRBV28	TRBD1	NA	CASMSRTGASPLHF	TGTGCCAGCATGTCAAGGACAGGGGCCTCACCCCTCCACTTT
TRBJ2-5	TRBV14	TRBD2	NA	CASSLRSGIYGLEETQYF	TGTGCCAGCAGCCTTCGTAGCGGGATCTACGGGTTGGAAGAGACCCAGTACTTC
TRBJ2-2	TRBV9	TRBD1	NA	CASSEGAQVGELFF	TGTGCCAGCAGCGAGGGGGCTCAGGTCGGGGAGCTGTTTTTT
TRBJ2-1	TRBV27	NA	NA	CASSFRGGVYNEQFF	TGTGCCAGCAGTTTTCGGGGCGGGGTATACAATGAGCAGTTCTTC
TRBJ1-3	TRBV9	TRBD1	NA	CASSGGQVFGNTIYF	TGTGCCAGCAGCGGGGGACAGGTTTTTGGAAACACCATATATTTT
TRBJ1-1	TRBV29-1	TRBD1	NA	CSVRGQGPPEAFF	TGCAGCGTCCGCGGACAGGGCCCTCCTGAAGCTTTCTTT
TRBJ1-2	TRBV28	NA	NA	CASSPGRGGAGATRGYTF	TGTGCCAGCAGTCCCGGCCGGGGGGGGGCCGGTGCGACCCGCGGCTACACCTTC
TRBJ1-4	TRBV18	TRBD1	once	CASSPPGQGGEKLFF	TGTGCCAGCTCACCGCCGGGACAGGGAGGTGAAAAACTGTTTTTT
TRBJ1-2	TRBV3-1/TRBV3-2	TRBD1	NA	CASRTGGGNYGYTF	TGTGCCAGCAGAACAGGGGGGGGGAACTATGGCTACACCTTC
TRBJ1-2	TRBV9	NA	once	CASSVVGSGGYGYTF	TGTGCCAGCAGCGTCGTAGGTTCTGGAGGGTATGGCTACACCTTC
TRBJ2-5	TRBV5-6	NA	NA	CASSRAWGMETQYF	TGTGCCAGCAGCCGGGCGTGGGGCATGGAGACCCAGTACTTC
TRBJ1-2	TRBV6-5	NA	NA	CASSYSLTGGYGYTF	TGTGCCAGCAGTTACTCTCTGACGGGGGGGTATGGCTACACCTTC
TRBJ2-2	TRBV19	TRBD2	NA	CASSTGGHTGELFF	TGTGCCAGTAGTACGGGAGGGCACACCGGGGAGCTGTTTTTT
TRBJ1-2	TRBV5-6	TRBD1	once	CASSSRQGVPYGYTF	TGTGCCAGCAGCAGCCGACAGGGGGTACCCTATGGCTACACCTTC